A selection of T cell receptor beta chains follows, all from one sample in a study of control samples from healthy donors and cancer patients. Produced via immunoSEQ multiplex PCR; TCRdb's table is partial and in-frame only. The table includes 97,000 or so clones, roughly 94% detected once. The source material was blood. These TCRs come from a woman aged 18-29 years in good health. Both conserved end residues are part of each CDR3. The D gene is left open where the match is weak. Clone size, where shown, is once, few, many, or a class for clones that have expanded.

TRBV6-5	.	TRBJ2-6	.	TGTGCCATTACCCGGGGGGCCAACGTCCTGACTTTC	CAITRGANVLTF
TRBV11-2	.	TRBJ1-2	.	TGTGCCAGCAGCCTGGAAGGGTTGACTGGCGGCTACACCTTC	CASSLEGLTGGYTF
TRBV7-2	once	TRBJ1-5	.	TGTGCCAGCAGCTCAAGTGGGAGGGATCAGCCCCAGCATTTT	CASSSSGRDQPQHF
TRBV5-4	.	TRBJ1-3	TRBD1	TGTGCCAGCAGCCCCGGGACAGGGCGTGGAAACACCATATATTTT	CASSPGTGRGNTIYF
TRBV5-1	.	TRBJ1-2	TRBD1	TGCGCCAGCAGCTCTACAGGGGGAAACTATGGCTACACCTTC	CASSSTGGNYGYTF
TRBV4-1	many	TRBJ1-2	TRBD1	TGCGCCAGCAGCCAAGAAATGACAGGGGTCTTTGGCTACACCTTC	CASSQEMTGVFGYTF
TRBV2	.	TRBJ2-3	.	TGTGCCAGCAGTGCGGGGCCAGATACGCAGTATTTT	CASSAGPDTQYF
TRBV11-3	.	TRBJ2-2	.	TGTGCCACTGGGGGGGCGATCACCGGGGAGCTGTTTTTT	CATGGAITGELFF
TRBV6-1	.	TRBJ1-3	.	TGTGCCAGCAGTGAATCGGCGGGGGCGAGCGGAAACACCATATATTTT	CASSESAGASGNTIYF
TRBV4-2	.	TRBJ2-7	TRBD1	TGTGCCAGCAGCCGAAACGGACAGGGAGCAACCTACGAGCAGTACTTC	CASSRNGQGATYEQYF
TRBV19	.	TRBJ2-1	.	TGTGCCAGTAGTATAGATAGGATAAGCCATGAGCAGTTCTTC	CASSIDRISHEQFF
TRBV28	.	TRBJ1-1	.	TGTGCCAGCAGTTTCAACACTGAAGCTTTCTTT	CASSFNTEAFF
TRBV7-8	.	TRBJ1-5	.	TGTGCCAGCAGCTTAGAGGGGGGGGGCAGGCGTAGCAATCAGCCCCAGCATTTT	CASSLEGGGRRSNQPQHF
TRBV10-1	.	TRBJ2-7	.	TGCGCCAGCAGTGTGCTTCGGGCAGGGGAAATCTACGAGCAGTACTTC	CASSVLRAGEIYEQYF
TRBV19	.	TRBJ2-7	TRBD2	TGTGCCAGTAGTATTGGACTAGCGGGAGCCTACGAGCAGTACTTC	CASSIGLAGAYEQYF
TRBV7-2	.	TRBJ1-5	TRBD1	TGTGCCAGCAGCTTAATCGGGACAGGGGCTCAAAATCAGCCCCAGCATTTT	CASSLIGTGAQNQPQHF
TRBV5-8	.	TRBJ2-3	TRBD2	TGTGCCAGCAGCTTGGGGTCGCTAGCGGGGGTGCAGGATACGCAGTATTTT	CASSLGSLAGVQDTQYF
TRBV28	.	TRBJ2-5	.	TGTGCCAGCAGTTCGAGTATAGGGGGAAGGAGGATGGAGACCCAGTACTTC	CASSSSIGGRRMETQYF